A selection of T cell receptor beta chains follows, all from one sample in a study of T cells after yellow fever vaccination. In TCRdb, the 5' RACE reads were re-called with MiXCR into one record per CDR3 protein. Of 500,000 to 650,000 distinct CDR3 sequences listed, 17% were seen once; the top ten hold around 15%. The sequencing here drew on PBMCs, taken around 5 days after the first yellow fever vaccination. The receptor source for this set is a man younger than 30 who received the YFV17D yellow fever vaccine. Each CDR3 is given with its conserved first and last residue. D genes are given only for firm matches. Not every row has a clone size; where given, it reads once, few, many or a size class.

V gene	clone size	J gene	D gene	CDR3 protein	CDR3 DNA
TRBV11-3	few	TRBJ2-2	TRBD2	CASSLDYGGGGRELFF	TGTGCCAGCAGCTTAGATTACGGCGGGGGAGGCCGGGAGCTGTTTTTT
TRBV6-1	.	TRBJ1-6	.	CASSEASFGADNSPLHF	TGTGCCAGCAGTGAAGCGAGTTTTGGGGCCGATAATTCACCCCTCCACTTT
TRBV12-3/TRBV12-4	few	TRBJ1-1	.	CASSLAQGPTEAFF	TGTGCCAGCAGTTTAGCTCAGGGGCCCACTGAAGCTTTCTTT
TRBV3-1	many	TRBJ2-4	.	CASSLTGTFNIQYF	TGTGCCAGCAGCCTTACCGGGACTTTCAACATTCAGTACTTC
TRBV9	.	TRBJ1-2	.	CASSEGVNYGYTF	TGTGCCAGCAGCGAGGGAGTAAACTATGGCTACACCTTC
TRBV5-4	.	TRBJ2-1	.	CASSLGGEPYNEQFF	TGTGCCAGCAGCTTGGGAGGGGAGCCCTACAATGAGCAGTTCTTC
TRBV20-1	.	TRBJ2-7	TRBD2	CSASRPTSGTDEQYF	TGCAGTGCCTCCCGCCCGACTAGCGGGACCGACGAGCAGTACTTC
TRBV4-3	.	TRBJ2-3	TRBD1	CASSQDLVGTGASDTQYF	TGCGCCAGCAGCCAAGATCTAGTAGGTACAGGGGCCTCGGATACGCAGTATTTT
TRBV11-3	few	TRBJ2-3	TRBD1	CASSSGQGSDTQYF	TGTGCCAGCAGCTCGGGACAGGGGTCAGATACGCAGTATTTT
TRBV12-3/TRBV12-4	.	TRBJ2-3	.	CASSSVPGGRTYTSTDTQYF	TGTGCCAGCAGTTCTGTACCCGGGGGCAGAACCTATACTAGCACAGATACGCAGTATTTT
TRBV11-2	few	TRBJ2-5	.	CASSPYGTQYF	TGTGCCAGCAGCCCCTACGGGACCCAGTACTTC
TRBV11-2	.	TRBJ1-1	TRBD1	CASSKTGLTEAFF	TGTGCCAGCAGCAAGACAGGGTTGACTGAAGCTTTCTTT
TRBV10-1	few	TRBJ2-6	.	CATCGQSLGANVLTF	TGCGCCACATGCGGACAGAGTCTAGGGGCCAACGTCCTGACTTTC
TRBV20-1	.	TRBJ2-5	.	CSAPLGGAQETQYF	TGCAGTGCCCCCCTCGGGGGAGCGCAAGAGACCCAGTACTTC
TRBV7-2	many	TRBJ2-4	.	CASSLQGGNIQYF	TGTGCCAGCAGCTTACAGGGTGGAAACATTCAGTACTTC
TRBV19	.	TRBJ1-5	TRBD1	CASSIDQRGLRQPQHF	TGTGCCAGTAGTATAGATCAAAGGGGGCTCCGCCAGCCCCAGCATTTT
TRBV10-3	.	TRBJ2-1	.	CAISAGSLNNEQFF	TGTGCCATCTCAGCAGGGTCATTAAACAATGAGCAGTTCTTC
TRBV10-3	.	TRBJ2-6	.	CAISGSSGANVLTF	TGTGCCATCAGTGGGAGCTCTGGGGCCAACGTCCTGACTTTC
TRBV5-1	few	TRBJ2-3	.	CASSLGSGGDTQYF	TGCGCCAGCAGCTTAGGGTCCGGGGGAGATACGCAGTATTTT
TRBV18	few	TRBJ1-1	.	CASSPPSAPNTEAFF	TGTGCCAGCTCACCACCGTCAGCTCCGAACACTGAAGCTTTCTTT
TRBV20-1	few	TRBJ2-1	TRBD2	CSASGSSGFYNEQFF	TGCAGTGCTAGCGGATCTAGCGGGTTTTACAATGAGCAGTTCTTC
TRBV12-3/TRBV12-4	.	TRBJ2-7	TRBD2	CASTYSTSGTYEQYF	TGTGCCAGCACTTACTCGACTAGCGGTACCTACGAGCAGTACTTC
TRBV4-3	few	TRBJ2-2	.	CASSSHVPHPGELFF	TGCGCCAGCAGCTCTCATGTCCCCCATCCCGGGGAGCTGTTTTTT
TRBV5-4	few	TRBJ1-2	.	CASSLTPSYGYTF	TGTGCCAGCAGCTTGACTCCCAGTTATGGCTACACCTTC